The 18 T cell receptor beta chains given below trace back to one sample, sequenced in a study of T cells in Graves' hyperthyroidism and ophthalmopathy. TCR beta CDR3 region amplification was performed from RNA transcripts. Using the HTBI primer set, a first-round RT-PCR was run on the TCR CDR3. TCRdb processed the multiplex PCR reads anew with MiXCR; each CDR3 protein has one entry. The top ten clones hold about 38% of a sample with 300,000 to 450,000 distinct CDR3 sequences, 18% of them seen once. The sequenced material came from blood. All receptors come from a man aged 18 to 30 with Graves' ophthalmopathy.

This clonotype was observed at least ten times. This chain uses TRBV12-3 or TRBV12-4 with TRBJ1-5; no clear D gene. This CDR3 is 18 amino acids long. Trimming took 2 bases from V and 1 from J, leaving 18 bases between them. The CDR3 bases are TGTGCCAGCAGTTTAAAAGGCAGAGGTCTTACAAGCAATCAGCCCCAGCATTTT. Translation: CASSLKGRGLTSNQPQHF.

This clonotype has only a few counts. A much more abundant neighbour one base away suggests this may be a read error. The rearrangement uses TRBV11-1 and TRBJ2-3, with 14 bases fitting TRBD2. Germline CDR1 reads SGHAT; CDR2 reads FQDESV (reference sequence). The CDR3 is 16 amino acids. V gave up 5 bases and J gave up 6 bases; unmatched junction bases: 7. The CDR3 protein is CASSDRLAGGPDTQYF. The CDR3 coding sequence is TGTGCCAGCAGCGACAGACTAGCGGGGGGGCCCGATACGCAGTATTTT.

In this sample, this clonotype turned up many times. The V gene is TRBV2, the J gene TRBJ1-2; no definite D call. The CDR3 is 13 residues long. The V and J ends lost 8 bases and 3 bases respectively, with 13 bases between them. Germline lookup yields CDR1 SNHLY and CDR2 FYNNEI. This CDR3 reads CASSGGSDYGYTF. The CDR3 DNA reads TGTGCCAGCTCCGGCGGTTCCGACTATGGCTACACCTTC.

The sample holds many counts of this clonotype. V and J are TRBV5-4 and TRBJ1-2, with D possibly matching TRBD1 (5 bases). The germline CDR1 and CDR2 sequences are SGHNT and YYREEE (reference sequence). CDR3 length: 12 amino acids. V was trimmed by 3 bases and J by 4 bases, leaving 7 bases between them. The CDR3 sequence: CASSSDIYGYTF. The CDR3 coding sequence is TGTGCCAGCAGCTCGGACATCTATGGCTACACCTTC.

The table lists this clonotype with many counts. The V gene is TRBV11-2, the J gene TRBJ2-7, with D tentatively TRBD1 (5 bases). This CDR3 has 14 residues. Trimming pared 2 bases from V and 5 bases from J, leaving 13 bases between. CDR1 is SGHAT, CDR2 FQNNGV, per germline. CDR3 loop: CASSLSAGPHEQYF. CDR3 nucleotide sequence: TGTGCCAGCAGCTTATCGGCAGGGCCCCACGAGCAGTACTTC.

The rearrangement uses TRBV5-1 and TRBJ2-3; 12 bases match TRBD2. V lost 3 bases to trimming and J lost 2 bases; unmatched junction nucleotides: 13. Germline CDR1 SGHRS, CDR2 YFSETQ. This CDR3 is 19 amino acids long. The CDR3 sequence is CASSSGTDGLAGPTDTQYF. The CDR3 DNA is TGCGCCAGCAGCTCGGGAACGGACGGACTAGCGGGGCCCACAGATACGCAGTATTTT.

The rearrangement links TRBV10-3 to TRBJ2-1; TRBD2 aligns across 8 bases. Looked up from germline, CDR1 is ENHRY and CDR2 is SYGVKD. The CDR3 has 18 residues. The J segment lost 8 bases and the V segment lost 0 bases, leaving 15 bases of the junction unmatched. The CDR3 DNA is TGTGCCATCAGTGAGTCGACCCGGGGGGGGGGGCGATGGGATGAGCAGTTCTTC. Protein product: CAISESTRGGGRWDEQFF.

The table lists this clonotype with many counts. V usage is TRBV5-1 and J usage is TRBJ1-1, with D uncertain. From germline, CDR1 is SGHRS and CDR2 YFSETQ. Trimming cost V 4 bases and J 4 bases, with 11 bases left between them. The length of the CDR3 is 13 residues. CDR3 protein: CASSPMVGTEAFF. DNA of the CDR3: TGCGCCAGCAGCCCCATGGTAGGCACTGAAGCTTTCTTT.

This chain joins TRBV2 and TRBJ2-1; D gene ambiguous. The CDR3 extends over 13 amino acids. Germline V gives CDR1 SNHLY, CDR2 FYNNEI. V gave up 2 bases and J gave up 7 bases, with 9 bases separating them. CDR3 DNA: TGTGCCAGCAGTGAATCGGCGACTAATGAGCAGTTCTTC. As protein: CASSESATNEQFF.

This clonotype was seen more than once but under ten times. The V gene is TRBV13, the J gene TRBJ2-5; 11 bases are a match to TRBD1. Germline V gene lookup returns CDR1 PRHDT and CDR2 FYEKMQ (reference sequence). Trimming took 1 base from V and 5 from J; bases not matched to a gene: 9. This CDR3 has 17 residues. The CDR3 region is CASSLEAGQGAGETQYF. DNA for the CDR3: TGTGCCAGCAGCTTAGAAGCCGGACAGGGGGCAGGGGAGACCCAGTACTTC.

This clonotype was seen many times. The chain joins TRBV24-1 to TRBJ2-1; unclear D gene. The CDR3 is 13 residues long. The germline V gene has CDR1 KGHDR and CDR2 SFDVKD. Trimming left V 5 bases short and J 6 bases short, with 10 bases between. CDR3 nucleotides: TGTGCCACCAGTGTTGGTCGAGGCAATGAGCAGTTCTTC. Translating gives CATSVGRGNEQFF.

This chain joins TRBV6-1 and TRBJ2-7; 8 bases agree with TRBD2. Germline V gene lookup returns CDR1 MNHNS and CDR2 SASEGT. This CDR3 comprises 17 residues. V lost 8 bases and J lost 6; bases outside the gene matches: 21. CDR3 in amino acids: CASAREAGAGGRGEQYF. CDR3 coding DNA: TGTGCCAGCGCCCGAGAAGCGGGGGCCGGTGGTCGGGGCGAGCAGTACTTC.

The V gene is TRBV7-6, the J gene TRBJ2-7; possibly TRBD1 for D (5 bases). V shed 7 bases and J shed 5 bases, with 18 bases lying between them. Per the germline V gene, CDR1 is SGHVS and CDR2 is FNYEAQ. The CDR3 is 14 amino acids. CDR3 region: CASTPGRANHEQYF. The CDR3 DNA sequence: TGTGCCAGCACCCCTGGCAGGGCAAATCACGAGCAGTACTTC. Supplemented by reference TRBV7-6 and TRBJ2-7, the full variable domain reads GAGVSQSPRYKVTKRGQDVALRCDPISGHVSLYWYRQALGQGPEFLTYFNYEAQQDKSGLPNDRFSAERPEGSISTLTIQRTEQRDSAMYRCASTPGRANHEQYFGPGTRLTVT.

The V and J genes are TRBV19 and TRBJ1-2; a weak D match, TRBD1 (6 bases). Trimming took off 3 bases at V and 2 bases at J, with 10 bases between the two ends. The CDR3 extends over 14 amino acids. The V gene's germline CDR1 is LNHDA and CDR2 SQIVND (reference sequence). The CDR3 region is CASSIRGANYGYTF. In DNA, the CDR3 is TGTGCCAGTAGTATCCGGGGGGCGAACTATGGCTACACCTTC.

This sequence joins TRBV12-3 or TRBV12-4 and TRBJ2-1, with unresolved D. V lost 6 bases, J lost 0 bases, and 12 bases lay in between. The CDR3 loop spans 15 amino acids. In DNA form, the CDR3 reads TGTGCCAGCAGACCGGCGGAGCGCTCCTACAATGAGCAGTTCTTC. It yields the protein CASRPAERSYNEQFF.

This clonotype has ten or more counts. The chain links TRBV5-1 to TRBJ2-7; D gene uncertain. V lost 2 bases to trimming and J lost 0 bases, with 9 bases between them. The germline gives CDR1 SGHRS, CDR2 YFSETQ. The CDR3 covers 14 residues. CDR3 nucleotides: TGCGCCAGCAGCTTTCAGGCAAGCTCCTACGAGCAGTACTTC. It codes for CASSFQASSYEQYF.

The rearrangement links TRBV11-2 to TRBJ1-6, with D tentatively TRBD1 (5 bases). V was cut by 5 bases and J by 0 bases, with 8 bases left in between. CDR3 length equals 15 residues. The V gene's germline CDR1 is SGHAT and CDR2 FQNNGV. The CDR3 bases are TGTGCCAGCAGCCCGGGGGTCTCCTATAATTCACCCCTCCACTTT. It codes for CASSPGVSYNSPLHF.

The chain employs TRBV18 and TRBJ1-1, with D unresolved. From germline, CDR1 is KGHSH and CDR2 LQKENI. Trimming took off 4 bases at V and 2 bases at J, with 8 bases between the two ends. The CDR3 length is 13 residues. The CDR3 bases are TGTGCCAGCTCACAGACATTTAACACTGAAGCTTTCTTT. Translated: CASSQTFNTEAFF. The variable domain in full, completed from reference TRBV18 and TRBJ1-1, reads NAGVMQNPRHLVRRRGQEARLRCSPMKGHSHVYWYRQLPEEGLKFMVYLQKENIIDESGMPKERFSAEFPKEGPSILRIQQVVRGDSAAYFCASSQTFNTEAFFGQGTRLTVV.